A selection of T cell receptor beta chains follows, all from one sample in a study of blood T cells in healthy people across ages. MiXCR was run by TCRdb on the 5' RACE reads, yielding one entry per CDR3 protein. The sample yields some 900,000 distinct CDR3 sequences, around 28% seen once. Sequencing was performed on blood. The source of these receptors is a woman of 80 years or more in good health. Each CDR3 is given with its conserved first and last residue. Each record gives: J gene, clone size, V gene, D gene, CDR3 DNA, CDR3 protein. A D gene is named only where the DNA matches it firmly. Clone sizes are given selectively: once, few, many, or a class where the clone is expanded.

TRBJ2-7 few TRBV6-1 TRBD2 TGTGCCAGCAGTGAAGCACTAGCGGGGGGCGAGCAGTACTTC CASSEALAGGEQYF
TRBJ2-1 many TRBV28 . TGTGCCAGCAGTTCCCTGGGGGGAGCCTACAATGAGCAGTTCTTC CASSSLGGAYNEQFF
TRBJ2-2 . TRBV30 TRBD2 TGTGCCTACAACGCGGGGGAAAACACCGGGGAGCTGTTTTTT CAYNAGENTGELFF
TRBJ2-3 . TRBV13 . TGTGCCAGCAGCTTACGCCAGGTGGGCGGGGGCACAGATACGCAGTATTTT CASSLRQVGGGTDTQYF
TRBJ2-4 few TRBV3-1 . TGTGCCAGCAGCCAAGTCCCGAGACAGAACTACGAGCGGTACTTC CASSQVPRQNYERYF
TRBJ2-7 . TRBV6-1 TRBD2 TGTGCCGTCATGAGCGGGGGGATTGCCTACGAGCAGTACTTC CAVMSGGIAYEQYF
TRBJ2-1 . TRBV7-2 TRBD2 TGTGCCAGCAGCTTAGTTGCCGGCGGGGGTCAGCAAGAGACCCAGTTCTTC CASSLVAGGGQQETQFF
TRBJ2-7 many TRBV9 TRBD1 TGTGCCAGCAGCGGATTACAGGGGTACGAGCAGTACTTC CASSGLQGYEQYF
TRBJ1-6 . TRBV4-2 TRBD1 TGTGCCAGCAGCCAAGCAGGGGGCAAGGATAATTCACCCCTCCACTTT CASSQAGGKDNSPLHF
TRBJ1-4 . TRBV30 . TGTGCCTGGAGAGAGGCGGGGATTAATGAAAAACTGTTTTTT CAWREAGINEKLFF
TRBJ2-3 many TRBV2 TRBD2 TGTGCCAGCAGTGCACTAGCGGGGGGGCGAACAGATACGCAGTATTTT CASSALAGGRTDTQYF
TRBJ1-2 many TRBV7-9 . TGTGCCAGCAGCTCGAGTCCGGGGCTTAACTATGGCTACACCTTC CASSSSPGLNYGYTF
TRBJ2-7 many TRBV3-1 TRBD1 TGTGCCAGTAAAAGGACAGGGCAACACGAGCAGTACTTC CASKRTGQHEQYF
TRBJ2-5 . TRBV20-1 TRBD2 TGCAGTGCTAGAGGACTAGCGGGGGGGCAGTTAGTCGGTTTGGAGACCCAGTACTTC CSARGLAGGQLVGLETQYF
TRBJ2-3 many TRBV20-1 . TGCAGTGCTTCCAGGCGGGCAAGAACCGACCTCACAGATACGCAGTATTTT CSASRRARTDLTDTQYF
TRBJ2-3 . TRBV20-1 . TGCAGTGCTCCCGGCACCACAGATACGCAGTATTTT CSAPGTTDTQYF
TRBJ1-2 many TRBV3-1 . TGTGCCAGCAGCCAAGGACCCAGTTTAAATTATGGCTACACCTTC CASSQGPSLNYGYTF
TRBJ1-1 . TRBV6-2/TRBV6-3 . TGTGCCAGCAGACTTCTACAGGTGAACACTGAAGCTTTCTTT CASRLLQVNTEAFF
TRBJ1-2 . TRBV7-2 . TGTGCCAGCAGCTTAGCGAGGGAACTGGGCTACACCTTC CASSLARELGYTF
TRBJ2-7 many TRBV12-3/TRBV12-4 . TGTGCCAGCAGTGCTCACCGGGCCCTCGAAGAGCAGTACTTC CASSAHRALEEQYF
TRBJ1-2 . TRBV10-3 . TGTGCCATCAGTGAGTCGATCGGCAGGGAGGGCTATGGCTACACCTTC CAISESIGREGYGYTF
TRBJ2-3 . TRBV2 TRBD2 TGTGCCGAGTCCGGGACTAGTCCCACAGATACGCAGTATTTT CAESGTSPTDTQYF
TRBJ1-2 many TRBV4-3 . TGCGCCAGCAGCCAAGATCTGTGGCAGGGGCGAGCTAACTATGGCTACACCTTC CASSQDLWQGRANYGYTF
TRBJ2-5 . TRBV30 TRBD1 TGTGCCTGGAGGGATGACGACAGGGGGCGGACAGAGACCCAGTACTTC CAWRDDDRGRTETQYF
TRBJ1-3 . TRBV12-5 . TGTGCTAGTGGTTCGCCCCAACAGGTTAACTCTGGAAACACCATATATTTT CASGSPQQVNSGNTIYF
TRBJ2-3 . TRBV18 . TGTGCCAGCTCACCGGCCCCTCAGGCCGTCCGGGATACGCAGTATTTT CASSPAPQAVRDTQYF
TRBJ1-1 few TRBV6-5 . TGTGCCAGCAGTGCCAAGAGGAACACTGAAGCTTTCTTT CASSAKRNTEAFF
TRBJ2-2 few TRBV20-1 . TGCAGTGCTAGAGGCTCGGGGACCACCGGGGAGCTGTTTTTT CSARGSGTTGELFF
TRBJ1-1 few TRBV18 TRBD1 TGTGCCAGCTCATCCGGACAGGGAGGCACTGAAGCTTTCTTT CASSSGQGGTEAFF
TRBJ1-1 . TRBV20-1 . TGCAGTGCTACTTCCGACGGGCGGGGAGCTGAAGCTTTCTTT CSATSDGRGAEAFF
TRBJ2-1 many TRBV7-2 . TGTGCCAGCAGCGGTCGGGCAGGGAGCCCACATGAGCAGTTCTTC CASSGRAGSPHEQFF
TRBJ2-5 . TRBV7-6 . TGTGCCAGCAGCTGGACTATACAAGAGACCCAGTACTTC CASSWTIQETQYF
TRBJ2-2 . TRBV7-7 . TGTGCCCTCCCGTTAGGACGAGACGGGGAGCTGTTTTTT CALPLGRDGELFF
TRBJ1-2 many TRBV20-1 . TGCAGTGCTAGGGGAGGGCAAGTCGGCGGGGGCTACACCTTC CSARGGQVGGGYTF
TRBJ2-5 many TRBV11-2 . TGTGCCAGCAGCTTAGGAGGAGGGGGGCAGCAAGAGACCCAGTACTTC CASSLGGGGQQETQYF
TRBJ1-2 once TRBV6-2/TRBV6-3 . TGTGCTGCGGGGGTCCTCTACACCTTC CAAGVLYTF
TRBJ2-1 few TRBV19 TRBD1 TGTGCCAGTAGTACCCGACAGGGGGCGAGGAATGAGCAGTTCTTC CASSTRQGARNEQFF
TRBJ1-1 . TRBV20-1 TRBD1 TGCAGTGCTATGGGCAGGGGGAAAACTTTCTTT CSAMGRGKTFF
TRBJ2-5 . TRBV9 TRBD1 TGTGCCAGCACTCCAGGTACTGACAGGGGGCGAGGGACCCAGTACTTC CASTPGTDRGRGTQYF
TRBJ2-7 . TRBV19 . TGTGCCAGTAGTACTCTGCACTCGCCCACCTACGAGCAGTACTTC CASSTLHSPTYEQYF
TRBJ2-7 many TRBV7-2 . TGTGCCAGCAGCGTTCAGGCCAGCTCCTACGAGCAGTACTTC CASSVQASSYEQYF
TRBJ2-3 many TRBV6-6 TRBD1 TGTGCCAGCACAGGGGGACAAAAAGATACGCAGTATTTT CASTGGQKDTQYF
TRBJ1-2 few TRBV28 TRBD1 TGTGCCAGCAGTTTAATCCCCGGGACAGGATATGGCTACACCTTC CASSLIPGTGYGYTF
TRBJ2-2 . TRBV20-1 TRBD2 TGCAGTGCTAGGGTGGGACTAGGCACGAACACCGGGGAGCTGTTTTTT CSARVGLGTNTGELFF
TRBJ1-2 many TRBV12-3/TRBV12-4 TRBD1 TGTGCCACACAGGGGGCAGGCTATGGCTACACCTTC CATQGAGYGYTF
TRBJ1-5 many TRBV7-9 . TGTGCCAGCAGCCCGGGGGCAGGGGGCAATCAGCCCCAGCATTTT CASSPGAGGNQPQHF
TRBJ2-5 . TRBV5-1 TRBD1 TGCGCCAGCAGCTGGGGACAGCGAGTCCAAGAGACCCAGTACTTC CASSWGQRVQETQYF
TRBJ1-2 . TRBV7-9 . TGTGCCAGCAGAAAATCCGAGGGGCACTATGGCTACACCTTC CASRKSEGHYGYTF
TRBJ1-1 many TRBV10-2 . TGCGCCAGCAGTGAAAGCCGGCAGAACACTGAAGCTTTCTTT CASSESRQNTEAFF
TRBJ2-7 many TRBV2 . TGTGCCAGCAGTGAAAGGCACTACGAGCAGTACTTC CASSERHYEQYF